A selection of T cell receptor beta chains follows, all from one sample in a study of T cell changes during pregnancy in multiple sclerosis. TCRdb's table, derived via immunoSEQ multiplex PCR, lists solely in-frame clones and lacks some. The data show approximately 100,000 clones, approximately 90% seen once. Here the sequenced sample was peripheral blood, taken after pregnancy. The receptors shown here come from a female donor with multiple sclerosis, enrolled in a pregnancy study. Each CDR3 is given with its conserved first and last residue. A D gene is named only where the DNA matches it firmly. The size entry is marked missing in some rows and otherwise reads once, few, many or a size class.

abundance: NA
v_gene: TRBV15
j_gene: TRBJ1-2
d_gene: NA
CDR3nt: TGTGCCACCAGCAGATACTCCCCCACCCCTTCTGGTGGCTACACCTTC
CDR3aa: CATSRYSPTPSGGYTF

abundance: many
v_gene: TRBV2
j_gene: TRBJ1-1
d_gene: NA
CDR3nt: TGTGCCAGCAGGACGACCGGGACTTTCTTT
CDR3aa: CASRTTGTFF

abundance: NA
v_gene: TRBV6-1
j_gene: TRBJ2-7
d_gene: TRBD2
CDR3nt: TGTGCCAGCCCCGGGACTAGCGTATCCTACGAGCAGTACTTC
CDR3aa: CASPGTSVSYEQYF

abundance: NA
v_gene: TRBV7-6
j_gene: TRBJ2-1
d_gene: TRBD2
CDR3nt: TGTGCCAGCTCTCTAGCGGGGGAGTACAATGAGCAGTTCTTC
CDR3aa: CASSLAGEYNEQFF

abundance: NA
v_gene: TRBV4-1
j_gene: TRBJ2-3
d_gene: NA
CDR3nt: TGCGCCAGCACCGCCACCCTCTATAGCACAGATACGCAGTATTTT
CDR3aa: CASTATLYSTDTQYF

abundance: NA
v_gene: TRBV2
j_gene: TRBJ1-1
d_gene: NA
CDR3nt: TGTGCCAGCAGTGTACAGGGTCGTCACACTGAAGCTTTCTTT
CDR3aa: CASSVQGRHTEAFF

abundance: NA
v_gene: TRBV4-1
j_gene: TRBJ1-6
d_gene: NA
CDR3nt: TGCGCCAGCAGCCAAGCCAGATTCAATTCACCCCTCCACTTT
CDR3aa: CASSQARFNSPLHF

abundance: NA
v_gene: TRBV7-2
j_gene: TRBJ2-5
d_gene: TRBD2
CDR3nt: TGTGCCAGCAGCTGGGGACTAGCGGCCCAAGAGACCCAGTACTTC
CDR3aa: CASSWGLAAQETQYF

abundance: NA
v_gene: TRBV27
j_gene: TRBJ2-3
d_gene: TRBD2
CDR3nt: TGTGCCAGCAGTACGCTAGCGGGACTGAGCACAGATACGCAGTATTTT
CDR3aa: CASSTLAGLSTDTQYF

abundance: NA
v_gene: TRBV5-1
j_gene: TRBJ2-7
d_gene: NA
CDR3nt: TGCGCCAGCAGCTTGGAATCCTACGCCCTATACGAGCAGTACTTC
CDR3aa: CASSLESYALYEQYF

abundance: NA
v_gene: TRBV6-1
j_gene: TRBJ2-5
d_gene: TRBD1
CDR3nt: TGTGCCAGCAGTGAATTTACGCACAGGGGTCGAGAGACCCAGTACTTC
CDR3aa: CASSEFTHRGRETQYF

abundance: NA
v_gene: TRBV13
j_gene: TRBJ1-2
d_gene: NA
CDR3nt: TGTGCCAGCAGCCCGTCAGAGACCCCAGCGCATGGCTACACCTTC
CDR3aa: CASSPSETPAHGYTF

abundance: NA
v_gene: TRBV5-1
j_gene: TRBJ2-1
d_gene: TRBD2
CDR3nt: TGCGCCAGCAGCTTGGGGGCCCGGCTAGCGGGGGGATACAATGAGCAGTTCTTC
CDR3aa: CASSLGARLAGGYNEQFF

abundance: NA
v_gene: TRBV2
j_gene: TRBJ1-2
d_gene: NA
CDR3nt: TGTGCCAGCAGTGAAGGTAGGACAGAACTTCACTATGGCTACACCTTC
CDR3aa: CASSEGRTELHYGYTF

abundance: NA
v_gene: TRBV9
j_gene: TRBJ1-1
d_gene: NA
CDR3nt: TGTGCCAGCAGCGTAGACCCAGGGGCGAACACTGAAGCTTTCTTT
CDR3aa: CASSVDPGANTEAFF

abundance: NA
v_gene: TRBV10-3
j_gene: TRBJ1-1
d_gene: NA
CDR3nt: TGTGCCATCAGCGGGGGTGGGGACACTGAAGCTTTCTTT
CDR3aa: CAISGGGDTEAFF

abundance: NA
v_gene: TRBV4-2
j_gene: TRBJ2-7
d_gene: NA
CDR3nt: TGTGCCAGCAGCCAAGATCAGTCCCAGGCCTGGCAGTACTTC
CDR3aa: CASSQDQSQAWQYF

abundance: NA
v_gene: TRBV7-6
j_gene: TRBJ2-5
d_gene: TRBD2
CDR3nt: TGTGCCAGCACCAAATCATCGGGGGGACAAGAGACCCAGTACTTC
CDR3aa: CASTKSSGGQETQYF

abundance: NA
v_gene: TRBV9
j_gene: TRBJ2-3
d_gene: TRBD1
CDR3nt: TGTGCCAGCAGCGTCAGGGGGCGCACAGATACGCAGTATTTT
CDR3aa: CASSVRGRTDTQYF

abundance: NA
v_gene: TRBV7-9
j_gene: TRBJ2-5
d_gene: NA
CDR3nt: TGTGCCAGCAGCCTTGGGACTGCCCAAGAGACCCAGTACTTC
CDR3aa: CASSLGTAQETQYF

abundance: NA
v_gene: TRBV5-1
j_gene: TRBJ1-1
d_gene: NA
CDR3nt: TGCGCCAGCAGAGCGGACGGAGCTGAAGCTTTCTTT
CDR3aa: CASRADGAEAFF

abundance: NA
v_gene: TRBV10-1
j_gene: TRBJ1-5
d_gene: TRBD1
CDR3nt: TGCGCCAGGGGTCAACAGGGGTTTGGCAATCAGCCCCAGCATTTT
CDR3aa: CARGQQGFGNQPQHF

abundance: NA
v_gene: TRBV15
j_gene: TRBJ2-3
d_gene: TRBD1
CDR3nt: TGTGCCACCAGCAGCGGGGACAGGGGGCGAGAAGATACGCAGTATTTT
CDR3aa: CATSSGDRGREDTQYF

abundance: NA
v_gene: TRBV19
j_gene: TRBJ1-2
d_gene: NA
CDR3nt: TGTGCCAGTACCCCAGGGTCCTATGGCTACACCTTC
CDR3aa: CASTPGSYGYTF

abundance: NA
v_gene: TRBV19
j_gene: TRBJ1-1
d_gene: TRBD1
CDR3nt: TGTGCCAGTAGTACGACAGGGGGAATGAACACTGAAGCTTTCTTT
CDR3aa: CASSTTGGMNTEAFF

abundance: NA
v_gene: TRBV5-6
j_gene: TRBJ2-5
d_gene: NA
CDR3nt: TGTGCCAGCAGCTCGGGAGTTAAATTACAAGAGACCCAGTACTTC
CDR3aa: CASSSGVKLQETQYF

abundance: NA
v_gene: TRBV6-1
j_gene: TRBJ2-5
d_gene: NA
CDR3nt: TGTGCCAGCAGGGAGACTGCCCGGGGAAAGACCCAGTACTTC
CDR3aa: CASRETARGKTQYF

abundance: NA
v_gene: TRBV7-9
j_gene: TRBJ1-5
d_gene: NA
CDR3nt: TGTGCCAGCAGCTTACACCAGAAGACAGCTAGCAATCAGCCCCAGCATTTT
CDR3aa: CASSLHQKTASNQPQHF

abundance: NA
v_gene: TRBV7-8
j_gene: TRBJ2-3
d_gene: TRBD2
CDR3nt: TGTGCCAGCAGCTTTTATCTAGCGGGGGTGACAGATACGCAGTATTTT
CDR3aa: CASSFYLAGVTDTQYF

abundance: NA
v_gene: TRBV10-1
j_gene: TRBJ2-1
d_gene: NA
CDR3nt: TGCGCCAGCAGTGGTAAAACCGACAGGAATGAGCAGTTCTTC
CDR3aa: CASSGKTDRNEQFF

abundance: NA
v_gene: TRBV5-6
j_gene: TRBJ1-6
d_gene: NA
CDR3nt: TGTGCCAGCAGCTGGGGGAGGAGTTCACCCCTCCACTTT
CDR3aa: CASSWGRSSPLHF

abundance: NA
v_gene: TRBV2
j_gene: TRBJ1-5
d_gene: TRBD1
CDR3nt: TGTGCCAGCAGCTGGGGACAGCAGATCAACAATCAGCCCCAGCATTTT
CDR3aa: CASSWGQQINNQPQHF

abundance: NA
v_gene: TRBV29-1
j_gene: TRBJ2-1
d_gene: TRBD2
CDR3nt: TGCAGCGTGGGGGTAGCGGGGGACAATGAGCAGTTCTTC
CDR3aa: CSVGVAGDNEQFF

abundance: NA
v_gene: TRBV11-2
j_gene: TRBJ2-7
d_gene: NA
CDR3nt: TGTGCCAGCAGCTCCCCTTCTACAGGACGCTACGAGCAGTACTTC
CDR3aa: CASSSPSTGRYEQYF

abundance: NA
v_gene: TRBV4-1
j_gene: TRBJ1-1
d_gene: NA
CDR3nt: TGCGCCAGCAGCCAAGAGAGCCAGGAAAAAGCTTTCTTT
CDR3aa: CASSQESQEKAFF

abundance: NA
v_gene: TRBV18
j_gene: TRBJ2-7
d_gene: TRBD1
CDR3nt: TGTGCCAGCTCACCAATGGCCGGGACAGCCTACGAGCAGTACTTC
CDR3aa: CASSPMAGTAYEQYF

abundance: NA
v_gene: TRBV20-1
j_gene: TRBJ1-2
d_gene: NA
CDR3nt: TGCAGTGCCTACCCCGGCTACACCTTC
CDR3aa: CSAYPGYTF

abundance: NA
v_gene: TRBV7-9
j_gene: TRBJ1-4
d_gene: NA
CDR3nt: TGTGCCAGCAGCTTAGAGTCGAGCAGGTGGAATGAAAAACTGTTTTTT
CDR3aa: CASSLESSRWNEKLFF

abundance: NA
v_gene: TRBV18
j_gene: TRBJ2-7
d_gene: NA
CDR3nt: TGTGCCAGCTCACCTATCGCCTACGAGCAGTACTTC
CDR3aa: CASSPIAYEQYF

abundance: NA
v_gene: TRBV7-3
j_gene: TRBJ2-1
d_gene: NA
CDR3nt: TGTGCCAGCAGCTTAACCATCGACTATGAGCAGTTCTTC
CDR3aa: CASSLTIDYEQFF

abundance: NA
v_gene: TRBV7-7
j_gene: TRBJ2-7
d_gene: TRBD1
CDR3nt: TGTGCTAGCAGCTTAGCCGGGACAGGCGAGCAGTACTTC
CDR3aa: CASSLAGTGEQYF

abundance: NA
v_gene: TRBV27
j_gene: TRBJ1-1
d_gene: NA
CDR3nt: TGTGCCAGCATGGCCTGGGCGAACACTGAAGCTTTCTTT
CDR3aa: CASMAWANTEAFF

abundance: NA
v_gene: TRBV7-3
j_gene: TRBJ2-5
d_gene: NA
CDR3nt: TGTGCCAGCAGCCAAGGGAGACTCGCAGAGACCCAGTACTTC
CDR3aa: CASSQGRLAETQYF

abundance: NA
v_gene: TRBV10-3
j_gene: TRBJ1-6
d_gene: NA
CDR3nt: TGTGCCATCAGTACGACAGATCCCTCCTATAATTCACCCCTCCACTTT
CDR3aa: CAISTTDPSYNSPLHF

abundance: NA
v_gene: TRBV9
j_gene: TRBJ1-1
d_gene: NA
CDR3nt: TGTGCCAGCAGCGTAGTTTCGCTACCGACTGAAGCTTTCTTT
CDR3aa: CASSVVSLPTEAFF

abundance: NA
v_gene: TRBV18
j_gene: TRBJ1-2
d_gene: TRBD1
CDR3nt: TGTGCCAGCTCCTTGGACAGGGGCTCGTATGGCTACACCTTC
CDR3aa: CASSLDRGSYGYTF

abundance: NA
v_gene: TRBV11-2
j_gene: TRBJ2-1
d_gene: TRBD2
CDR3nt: TGTGCCAGCAGCTCCCCCCCGGGACTAAATCACAATGAGCAGTTCTTC
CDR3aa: CASSSPPGLNHNEQFF

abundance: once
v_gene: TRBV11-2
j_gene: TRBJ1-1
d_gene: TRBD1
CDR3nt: TGTGCCAGCAGCTTAGCCCGGACAGGGGGAAAAAGGAACACTGAAGCTTTCTTT
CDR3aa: CASSLARTGGKRNTEAFF

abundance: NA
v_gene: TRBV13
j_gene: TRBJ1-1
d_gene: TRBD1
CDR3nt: TGTGCCAGCAGCGTGGACAGGGGCGAGACTGAAGCTTTCTTT
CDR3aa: CASSVDRGETEAFF

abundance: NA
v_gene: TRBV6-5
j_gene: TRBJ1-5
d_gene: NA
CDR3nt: TGTGCCAGCAGTCCGGGGGGGAGGAGCAATCAGCCCCAGCATTTT
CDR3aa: CASSPGGRSNQPQHF

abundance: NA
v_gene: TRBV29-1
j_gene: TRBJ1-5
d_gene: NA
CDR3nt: TGCAGCGTAGTAGCCGGGGGGCAAGGTCAGCCCCAGCATTTT
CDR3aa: CSVVAGGQGQPQHF

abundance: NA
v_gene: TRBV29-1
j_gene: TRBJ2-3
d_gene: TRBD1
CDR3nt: TGCAGCGTGGGCAAAAAGGGGCGTTTAGAAGGACAGGGACTGGGGGATACGCAGTATTTT
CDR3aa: CSVGKKGRLEGQGLGDTQYF

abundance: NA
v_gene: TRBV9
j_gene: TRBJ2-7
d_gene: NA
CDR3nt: TGTGCCAGCAGCGCGAATTCCGACTACCCGGGGTACGAGCAGTACTTC
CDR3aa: CASSANSDYPGYEQYF

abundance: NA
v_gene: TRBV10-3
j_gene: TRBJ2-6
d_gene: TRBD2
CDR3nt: TGTGCCATCGGGGGGGGTCAAGCTGGGGCCAACGTCCTGACTTTC
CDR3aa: CAIGGGQAGANVLTF

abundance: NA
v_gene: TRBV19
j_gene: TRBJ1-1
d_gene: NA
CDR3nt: TGTGCCAGTAGTCCCCAGCGTGCCAGGGGTAACACTGAAGCTTTCTTT
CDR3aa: CASSPQRARGNTEAFF

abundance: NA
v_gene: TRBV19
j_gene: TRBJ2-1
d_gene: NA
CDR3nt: TGTGCCAGTAAGGATAGGCCGGGGAGTCCCTACAATGAGCAGTTCTTC
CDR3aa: CASKDRPGSPYNEQFF

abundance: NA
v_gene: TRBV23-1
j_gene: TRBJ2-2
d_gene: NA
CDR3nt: TGCGCCAGCAGTCAGCAAGGGCAGGGGAACACCGGGGAGCTGTTTTTT
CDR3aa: CASSQQGQGNTGELFF

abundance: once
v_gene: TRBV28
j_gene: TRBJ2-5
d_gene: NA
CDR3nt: TGTGCCAGCAGTTTAACCGGGACTCTGGAGACCCAGTACTTC
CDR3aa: CASSLTGTLETQYF